Presented here are 13 T cell receptor beta chains from one specimen sequenced in a study of beta chain features in type 1 diabetes. Study-level results: Across all four CD4+ subsets, people with type 1 diabetes showed modestly shorter TCRB CDR3s.

The entirety of the isolated RNA underwent reverse transcription, so expressed TCRB transcripts were sequenced. Measured with immunoSEQ multiplex PCR; TCRdb has only the in-frame clones, and not every one. Among approximately 240,000 clones, roughly 16% were seen once, and the ten largest hold about 0.078%. Their antigen targets remain unknown. The sample was naive CD4+ T cells from blood. These receptors were obtained from a man younger than 45 with type 1 diabetes.

The chain recombines TRBV4-3 with TRBJ2-1; 11 bases map to TRBD1. With V trimmed by 6 bases and J by 1 base, 5 bases remained unmatched. Germline V gene data show CDR1 as LGHNA and CDR2 as YSLEER. The CDR3 spans 16 residues. In DNA, the CDR3 is TGCGCCAGCAGTGAATGGGACAGGGGGTCCTACAATGAGCAGTTCTTC. This translates into CASSEWDRGSYNEQFF.

CDR3 protein: CASSYSKGRTYEQYF. Here the CDR3 DNA reads TGTGCCAGCAGTTACTCGAAGGGACGGACCTACGAGCAGTACTTC. This chain connects TRBV6-7 to TRBJ2-7; the D call may be TRBD1 or TRBD2 (5 bases each). TRBV6-7 is an open reading frame, and its role is uncertain. CDR3 length: 15 amino acids. Trimming stripped 0 bases from V and 2 bases from J, with 11 bases between.

J is TRBJ2-7 and V is TRBV6-1; D may be TRBD2 (7 bases). The germline V gene has CDR1 MNHNS and CDR2 SASEGT. V lost 7 bases and J 7 bases, leaving 14 bases between the germline ends. The CDR3 extends over 12 amino acids. The CDR3 sequence: CASTLGGREQYF. In DNA, the CDR3 is TGTGCCAGCACCCTGGGGGGGCGAGAGCAGTACTTC.

The rearrangement uses TRBV28 and TRBJ2-7, with unresolved D. The CDR3 is 11 amino acids. Trimming removed 4 bases from V and 4 bases from J, with 5 bases in between. Per germline, CDR1 MDHEN and CDR2 SYDVKM. CDR3 in DNA: TGTGCCAGCAGTTCGTTTTACGAGCAGTACTTC. Protein product: CASSSFYEQYF.

The CDR3 reads CASSSSWGTEAFF. CDR3 nucleotide sequence: TGCGCCAGCAGCTCGTCCTGGGGGACTGAAGCTTTCTTT. V and J are TRBV5-1 and TRBJ1-1; maybe TRBD1 (5 bases). The CDR3 sequence is 13 residues long. Germline V gene lookup returns CDR1 SGHRS and CDR2 YFSETQ. Trimming took 3 bases from V and 5 from J, leaving 11 bases between them.

The rearrangement joins TRBV2 to TRBJ2-7; 7 nucleotides match TRBD1. The CDR3 covers 14 residues. V trimming: 6 bases; J trimming: 3 bases; junction bases outside the gene matches: 8. Germline V gene sequence: CDR1 SNHLY, CDR2 FYNNEI. Here the CDR3 reads CASSPGQVIYEQYF. The CDR3 DNA is TGTGCCAGCAGCCCAGGACAGGTAATCTACGAGCAGTACTTC.

The chain carries TRBV9 and TRBJ1-1; no reliable D call. The CDR3 runs 14 residues. Trimming removed 0 bases at V and 1 base at J, with 7 bases between. Germline V gives CDR1 SGDLS, CDR2 YYNGEE. The CDR3 DNA reads TGTGCCAGCAGCGTAGGAGGGTCGAACACTGAAGCTTTCTTT. Translated: CASSVGGSNTEAFF.

This clone appeared a few times. This chain uses TRBV12-5 with TRBJ2-1; no firm D call. Germline loops: CDR1 LGHNT, CDR2 FRNRAP. The CDR3 length is 12 residues. Trimming removed 2 bases from V and 10 bases from J, with 9 bases in between. In nucleotides, the CDR3 is TGTGCTAGTGGTTTGTTTCCCAAAGAGCAGTTCTTC. Its translation is CASGLFPKEQFF.

This chain links TRBV11-2 with TRBJ2-5, with 8 bases that match TRBD1. This CDR3 is built from 15 residues. CDR1 and CDR2 from the germline V gene are SGHAT and FQNNGV. V gave up 7 bases and J gave up 3 bases; unmatched junction bases: 10. CDR3 protein: CASNYQGAREETQYF. The CDR3 DNA is TGTGCCAGCAACTACCAGGGGGCGCGTGAAGAGACCCAGTACTTC.

This clone came up a few times. The chain is built from TRBV29-1 and TRBJ1-2; 9 bases agree with TRBD1. V shed 7 bases, J shed 7 bases, and the junction held 13 bases outside the gene matches. CDR3 size: 14 residues. The germline V gene has CDR1 SQVTM and CDR2 ANQGSEA. CDR3 sequence (DNA): TGCAGCGCCCTGCCCTGGACAGGGGTGACTGGCTACACCTTC. Its protein is CSALPWTGVTGYTF.

About this clone itself: Other nucleotide sequences from this sample produce the same CDR3. J is TRBJ2-7 and V is TRBV14; perhaps TRBD1 as D (6 bases). CDR3 length: 12 amino acids. Trimming pared 6 bases from V and 3 bases from J, leaving 9 bases between. Germline-derived CDR1 and CDR2 are SGHDN and FVKESK. Written as DNA, the CDR3 is TGTGCCAGCAGTCAACAGGGCTACGAGCAGTACTTC. The encoded protein is CASSQQGYEQYF.

In nucleotides, the CDR3 is TGTGCCATCAGTGACGGGGACAGGGGTGGCAATGAGCAGTTCTTC. Its translation: CAISDGDRGGNEQFF. The rearrangement uses TRBV10-3 and TRBJ2-1; 10 bases align to TRBD1. This CDR3 contains 15 residues. Germline CDR1 ENHRY, CDR2 SYGVKD. Germline trimming cut 3 bases from V and 6 bases from J; bases unmatched to any gene: 5.

This clone has more than one count but fewer than ten. V gene TRBV29-1 combines with J gene TRBJ2-1; TRBD2 matches at 12 bases. Germline V gene lookup returns CDR1 SQVTM and CDR2 ANQGSEA. V gave up 0 bases and J gave up 15 bases; unmatched junction bases: 6. The CDR3 runs 13 residues. CDR3 DNA: TGCAGCGTTGAAGAGCCTAGCGGGAGGGCTCGGTTCTTC. Translating gives CSVEEPSGRARFF.